This T cell receptor (beta chain) was sequenced in a study of cytomegalovirus exposure and HLA in healthy donors. The primer mix had 60 Vbeta and 13 Jbeta primers. Sequencing used immunoSEQ multiplex PCR; TCRdb keeps in-frame clones, though not all of them. The table records just over 150,000 clones, roughly 72% of them present only once. General study results and limits: In a later analysis, a missense DCLRE1C variant was linked to TCR beta V- and J-gene trimming. TCR association rates varied by HLA locus in a later analysis, with DRB1 highest and HLA-C lowest. It was shown in a later analysis that HLA-associated TCR beta chains were more clonally expanded than other, equally common chains. The presence/absence work took it that sequencing depth was about the same across donors.

Remarks on this clone: Its specificity is unknown.

Per the germline V gene, CDR1 is SGHAT and CDR2 is FQNNGV. Deletions cut 2 bases from V and 6 bases from J, with 9 bases between. This CDR3 is 13 amino acids long. The chain links TRBV11-2 to TRBJ2-3; D unclear. Specimen: PBMCs. This clonotype was obtained from a man aged 35-49 years in good health and CMV-seropositive. The chain's CDR3 is CASSLIPADTQYF. CDR3 DNA sequence: TGTGCCAGCAGCTTAATCCCCGCGGATACGCAGTATTTT.